This is a list of T cell receptor beta chains from one sample in a study of Graves' ophthalmopathy and Graves' hyperthyroidism. MiXCR was run by TCRdb on the multiplex PCR reads, yielding one entry per CDR3 protein. Here the sample spans 1 million to 1.3 million distinct CDR3 sequences, approximately 35% being singletons. Sequenced material: peripheral blood or thyroid tissue (not recorded which). These receptors came from an adult man with Graves' hyperthyroidism. CDR3s include the opening cysteine and the closing phenylalanine or tryptophan. D genes are given only for firm matches. A row's size may be missing; if present it is once, few, many or a size class.

j_call | d_call | v_call | clone_size | cdr3_nt | cdr3_aa
TRBJ2-2 | TRBD2 | TRBV7-2 | many | TGTGCCAGCAGTGCGGTGTTAGCGGGGGGATACCTGGAGGCCGGGGAGCTGTTTTTT | CASSAVLAGGYLEAGELFF
TRBJ2-7 | TRBD1 | TRBV7-9 | - | TGTGCCAGCAGCTCACCGGGACAGGGGAGCTCCTACGAGCAGTACTTC | CASSSPGQGSSYEQYF
TRBJ1-6 | TRBD1 | TRBV20-1 | - | TGCAGTGCCAACAGGGGGCAAAATTCACCCCTCCACTTT | CSANRGQNSPLHF
TRBJ2-3 | - | TRBV7-3 | many | TGTGCCAGCAGCCAAGACACAGATACGCAGTATTTT | CASSQDTDTQYF
TRBJ1-5 | - | TRBV20-1 | - | TGCAGTGCTAGAGCGTCTGCCAGGAGCAATCAGCCCCAGCATTTT | CSARASARSNQPQHF
TRBJ2-7 | TRBD1 | TRBV29-1 | - | TGCAGCGTAGGTGGCCTCAGGGGGAACTACGAGCAGTACTTC | CSVGGLRGNYEQYF
TRBJ1-4 | - | TRBV4-3 | - | TGCGCCAGCAGCCAAGTCGGGGGGCGCAATGAAAAACTGTTTTTT | CASSQVGGRNEKLFF
TRBJ1-2 | - | TRBV29-1 | - | TGCAGCGTTGCCGGGATGGGGAGCTATGGCTACACCTTC | CSVAGMGSYGYTF
TRBJ2-5 | TRBD2 | TRBV7-9 | - | TGTGCCAGCAGCTTGACCCAACTAGCGGGAGGGCACGAGACCCAGTACTTC | CASSLTQLAGGHETQYF
TRBJ1-5 | TRBD1 | TRBV10-3 | - | TGTGCCATCAGTGTACAGGGGGACGGCAATCAGCCCCAGCATTTT | CAISVQGDGNQPQHF
TRBJ2-7 | TRBD1 | TRBV15 | many | TGTGCCACCGGGGGACAGAACTCAAAGAAGGTCTACGAGCAGTACTTC | CATGGQNSKKVYEQYF
TRBJ2-3 | TRBD2 | TRBV7-9 | many | TGTGCCAGCAGTCCCCCCAACGGGAGGGGAGATACGCAGTATTTT | CASSPPNGRGDTQYF
TRBJ1-1 | TRBD1 | TRBV7-9 | - | TGTGCCAGCAGCCCCCAGGGGACAGGTTCGGGCACTGAAGCTTTCTTT | CASSPQGTGSGTEAFF
TRBJ2-7 | TRBD1 | TRBV2 | few | TGTGCCAGCAGTGATTTTGGGGACAGGCGGTACTTC | CASSDFGDRRYF
TRBJ1-5 | - | TRBV12-3/TRBV12-4 | - | TGTGCCAGCAGTCCCCAGAATCATAATCAGCCCCAGCATTTT | CASSPQNHNQPQHF
TRBJ2-7 | TRBD2 | TRBV28 | - | TGTGCCGGATCGGCGGGCGGGAGCTACGAGCAGTACTTC | CAGSAGGSYEQYF
TRBJ1-1 | - | TRBV7-6 | many | TGTGCCAGCAGCGCGACATTGGACACTGAAGCTTTCTTT | CASSATLDTEAFF
TRBJ2-5 | - | TRBV10-1 | many | TGCGCCAGCAGTGAGAACAGCCAAGAGACCCAGTACTTC | CASSENSQETQYF
TRBJ2-2 | - | TRBV29-1 | many | TGCAGCGTTGCATCACAGACGAACACCGGGGAGCTGTTTTTT | CSVASQTNTGELFF
TRBJ1-6 | - | TRBV19 | many | TGTGCCAGTAGACGAGGACCGGGTAATTCACCCCTCCACTTT | CASRRGPGNSPLHF
TRBJ2-5 | TRBD1 | TRBV5-4 | - | TGTGCCAGCAGCTTGGAGGACAGGGTCCAAGAGACCCAGTACTTC | CASSLEDRVQETQYF
TRBJ1-5 | TRBD1 | TRBV2 | many | TGTGCCAGCAGTGAATCCCTGGGGACAGGGTTATTGGGGGGTATCAGGCCCCAGCATTTT | CASSESLGTGLLGGIRPQHF
TRBJ2-7 | - | TRBV7-2 | many | TGTGCCAGCACCCTCGAGCCAAGAGCCTACGAGCAGTACTTC | CASTLEPRAYEQYF
TRBJ2-7 | - | TRBV11-1 | - | - | CASSIYLCSVIGKVYEQYF
TRBJ1-6 | - | TRBV24-1 | once | TGTGCCACCAGTGCCGGACCCCTCCACTTT | CATSAGPLHF
TRBJ2-6 | TRBD1 | TRBV25-1 | - | TGTGCCAGCAGTGCGGGACAGCCCTCTGGGGCCAACGTCCTGACTTTC | CASSAGQPSGANVLTF
TRBJ1-1 | - | TRBV7-8 | few | TGTGCCAGCAGCCCGAACCAGAACACTGAAGCTTTCTTT | CASSPNQNTEAFF
TRBJ1-2 | TRBD1 | TRBV9 | - | TGTGCCAGCAGCGCCTCAGGGGGCGAACGTGGAAACACCTTC | CASSASGGERGNTF
TRBJ1-1 | - | TRBV20-1 | once | TGCAGTGCCGAGCCGGACTTGAACACTGAAGCTTTCTTT | CSAEPDLNTEAFF
TRBJ2-5 | - | TRBV7-9 | few | TGTGCCAGCAGCTTAATTGATAGACTCCCCCATGTGGAGACCCAGTACTTC | CASSLIDRLPHVETQYF
TRBJ1-5 | - | TRBV7-3 | many | TGTGCCAGCAGCCTCCAGGCGGATCAGCCCCAGCATTTT | CASSLQADQPQHF
TRBJ2-3 | - | TRBV29-1 | - | TGCAGCGTTGAGGGGGAAATACAGGGCGGCGATACGCAGTATTTT | CSVEGEIQGGDTQYF
TRBJ2-2 | - | TRBV5-1 | - | TGCGCCAGCAGCGAAGGGGGTGTTAACACCGGGGAGCTGTTTTTT | CASSEGGVNTGELFF
TRBJ2-1 | - | TRBV29-1 | many | TGCAGCGGGTTGGGGAGAAACTACAATGAGCAGTTCTTC | CSGLGRNYNEQFF
TRBJ1-4 | - | TRBV29-1 | - | TGCAGCGTCGTGGACCCCAGTGAAAAACTGTTTTTT | CSVVDPSEKLFF
TRBJ1-1 | - | TRBV5-1 | - | TGCGCCAGCAGCTTGGGAAACGGGAACACTGAAGCTTTCTTT | CASSLGNGNTEAFF
TRBJ1-5 | - | TRBV7-2 | - | TGTGCCAGCAGCTTGGGACTAGATCACGAGACCCAGCATTTT | CASSLGLDHETQHF
TRBJ1-2 | - | TRBV7-9 | many | TGTGCCAGCATACCGATCTATGGCTACACCTTC | CASIPIYGYTF
TRBJ2-5 | - | TRBV16 | few | TGTGCCAGCAGCCGCCTTCAGGGCCCTTGGGAGACCCAGTACTTC | CASSRLQGPWETQYF
TRBJ1-2 | - | TRBV7-9 | - | TGTGCCAGCAGCCCAAGAGTCAGCTATGGCTACACCTTC | CASSPRVSYGYTF
TRBJ2-3 | - | TRBV2 | few | TGTGCCAGCAGCTTAGGAGGAAACACAGATACGCAGTATTTT | CASSLGGNTDTQYF
TRBJ2-2 | TRBD2 | TRBV5-1 | - | TGCGCCAGCAGCTTGGCCGGGACTAGCGGGGGGGCCGCGGAGCTGTTTTTT | CASSLAGTSGGAAELFF
TRBJ1-1 | - | TRBV7-9 | many | TGTGCCAGCAGCTCCGACAGTTTAGAAGCTTTCTTT | CASSSDSLEAFF
TRBJ2-7 | TRBD2 | TRBV20-1 | few | TGCAGTGCTAGAGAGCAACTAGCGACCTACGAGCAGTACTTC | CSAREQLATYEQYF
TRBJ2-5 | - | TRBV28 | - | TGTGCCAGCAGTTTAGGGAGAGCGGGCTCTGGGACCCAGTACTTC | CASSLGRAGSGTQYF
TRBJ2-1 | - | TRBV7-2 | - | TGTGCCAGCAGCGTTAACAGGGACTCCACGTTCTTC | CASSVNRDSTFF
TRBJ2-7 | TRBD1 | TRBV7-8 | many | TGTGCCAGCAGGGGACAGGGGGCCGAGCAGTACTTC | CASRGQGAEQYF
TRBJ1-5 | - | TRBV6-1 | - | TGTGCCAGCAGGGGGGGAGTAAGCAATCAGCCCCAGCATTTT | CASRGGVSNQPQHF
TRBJ2-7 | TRBD2 | TRBV2 | many | TGTGCCAGCAGTGGCCCCGTGAAGCGGGAGAATTCCGGCGAGCAGTACTTC | CASSGPVKRENSGEQYF
TRBJ1-5 | - | TRBV6-5 | few | TGTGCCAGCAGTTACTCGAACGGGGCTCGGCCCCAGCATTTT | CASSYSNGARPQHF